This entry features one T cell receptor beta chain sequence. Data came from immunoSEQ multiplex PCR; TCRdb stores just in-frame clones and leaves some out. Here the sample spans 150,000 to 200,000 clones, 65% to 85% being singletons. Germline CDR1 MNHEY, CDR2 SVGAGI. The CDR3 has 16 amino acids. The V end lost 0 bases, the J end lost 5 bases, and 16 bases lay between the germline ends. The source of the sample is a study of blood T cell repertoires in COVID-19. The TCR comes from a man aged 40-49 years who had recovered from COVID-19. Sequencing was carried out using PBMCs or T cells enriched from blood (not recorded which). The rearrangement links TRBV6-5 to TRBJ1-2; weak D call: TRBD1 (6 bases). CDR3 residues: CASSYSKGQAGYGYTF. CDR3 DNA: TGTGCCAGCAGTTACTCGAAGGGACAAGCGGGATATGGCTACACCTTC.